The rows below give T cell receptor beta chains drawn from one sample of a study of T cells in Graves' hyperthyroidism and ophthalmopathy. TCRdb reprocessed the multiplex PCR reads via MiXCR and lists one record per CDR3 protein. The table includes 350,000 to 400,000 distinct CDR3 sequences, just under 15% detected once. Specimen: blood. The receptors were gathered from a woman between 25 and 40 years old with Graves' hyperthyroidism. The CDR3 runs from the conserved cysteine through the conserved F or W. The D gene is left open where the match is weak. Rows may omit the clone size; those that give it use once, few, many or a size class.

d_call	clone_size	j_call	v_call	cdr3_aa	cdr3_nt
NA	many	TRBJ1-2	TRBV12-3/TRBV12-4	CASSLRVSGGYTF	TGTGCCAGCAGTTTAAGGGTTTCGGGGGGCTACACCTTC
TRBD1	many	TRBJ2-7	TRBV27	CASSSTGIYEQYF	TGTGCCAGCAGCTCGACAGGGATCTACGAGCAGTACTTC
NA	many	TRBJ2-5	TRBV6-1	CASRWSLDGETQYF	TGTGCCAGCAGATGGAGTCTGGACGGAGAGACCCAGTACTTC
TRBD2	many	TRBJ2-1	TRBV18	CASSPGSGTSGDLGNEQFF	TGTGCCAGCTCACCAGGTTCAGGCACTAGCGGAGACCTGGGCAATGAGCAGTTCTTC
NA	NA	TRBJ1-2	TRBV27	CASSLSWDTDWNGYTF	TGTGCCAGCAGTTTATCATGGGACACGGATTGGAATGGCTACACCTTC
TRBD1	NA	TRBJ1-4	TRBV6-2/TRBV6-3	CASSVHRGTTNEKLFF	TGTGCCAGCAGTGTACACAGGGGGACAACTAATGAAAAACTGTTTTTT
TRBD1	once	TRBJ2-7	TRBV19	CASRNEGAPYEQYF	TGTGCCAGTAGAAACGAGGGGGCCCCCTACGAGCAGTACTTC
TRBD1	many	TRBJ2-2	TRBV28	CASTLGQITGELFF	TGTGCCAGCACCCTGGGACAGATCACCGGGGAGCTGTTTTTT
NA	many	TRBJ2-1	TRBV2	CASSGPTGNEQFF	TGTGCCAGCAGTGGACCGACTGGTAATGAGCAGTTCTTC
TRBD2	many	TRBJ2-5	TRBV7-9	CASSLTGLAVETQYF	TGTGCCAGCAGCTTAACAGGACTAGCCGTAGAGACCCAGTACTTC
NA	many	TRBJ2-4	TRBV13	CASSPGGTAAMAKNIQYF	TGTGCCAGCAGCCCCGGGGGCACTGCTGCCATGGCCAAAAACATTCAGTACTTC
NA	many	TRBJ1-1	TRBV12-3/TRBV12-4	CASGKGPTNTEAFF	TGTGCCAGCGGCAAGGGACCCACGAACACTGAAGCTTTCTTT
TRBD1	many	TRBJ2-5	TRBV24-1	CATSVSTGTGAFQETQYF	TGTGCCACCAGTGTCTCAACCGGGACAGGGGCGTTCCAAGAGACCCAGTACTTC
NA	many	TRBJ2-7	TRBV4-1	CASSQGMASTYEQYF	TGCGCCAGCAGCCAAGGTATGGCAAGTACCTACGAGCAGTACTTC
TRBD2	many	TRBJ2-3	TRBV7-2	CASSLLGGTSTDTQYF	TGTGCCAGCAGCTTATTGGGGGGGACTAGCACAGATACGCAGTATTTT
NA	NA	TRBJ2-7	TRBV20-1	CSAQPSTTYEQYF	TGCAGTGCTCAACCCTCTACCACCTACGAGCAGTACTTC
NA	few	TRBJ2-7	TRBV20-1	CSASPVSLARSEQYF	TGCAGTGCTAGCCCTGTGAGCCTAGCCCGATCCGAGCAGTACTTC
NA	many	TRBJ1-1	TRBV29-1	CSVCIGNAGTEAFF	TGCAGCGTGTGTATCGGGAATGCTGGCACTGAAGCTTTCTTT
NA	NA	TRBJ2-3	TRBV15	CATSPKMGGPDTQYF	TGTGCCACCAGTCCGAAGATGGGGGGGCCAGATACGCAGTATTTT
NA	NA	TRBJ1-4	TRBV5-6	CASSLTGTITNEKLFF	TGTGCCAGCAGCTTGACGGGGACGATAACTAATGAAAAACTGTTTTTT
NA	NA	TRBJ2-1	TRBV20-1	CSAPRDYNEQFF	TGCAGTGCTCCCCGGGACTACAATGAGCAGTTCTTC
TRBD2	many	TRBJ2-3	TRBV20-1	CSASPSGSIADTQYF	TGCAGTGCTAGTCCTAGCGGGAGTATCGCAGATACGCAGTATTTT
TRBD1	NA	TRBJ2-4	TRBV5-1	CASSLGGENIQYF	TGCGCCAGCAGTTTAGGGGGCGAAAACATTCAGTACTTC